Below are 11 T cell receptor beta chains sequenced from a single sample in a study of shared clonotypes between healthy human individuals. Data came from immunoSEQ multiplex PCR; TCRdb stores just in-frame clones and leaves some out. The sample shows over 2,000,000 clones, 80% to 95% of them seen only once. Only CD45RO-negative cells positively selected for CCR7 counted as naive CD8 cells, so terminally differentiated effector memory CD45RA+ cells were excluded. Material for sequencing was naive CD8+ T cells from PBMCs. The receptors stem from a man in his late teens or twenties in good health. Some clones in this sample may be carry-over from other donors' samples.

This clone was recorded only once. This rearrangement joins TRBV4-3 to TRBJ2-7, with D maybe TRBD2 (6 bases). CDR3 length: 15 residues. The ends were cut back, 0 bases at V and 6 bases at J, with 15 bases in the middle. Germline V gene data show CDR1 as LGHNA and CDR2 as YSLEER. The CDR3 nucleotides read TGCGCCAGCAGCCAAGATACTAGCCCCCTTATCGAGCAGTACTTC. Translating it yields CASSQDTSPLIEQYF.

A remark on this clone: This same CDR3 is encoded by further DNA sequences in the sample. This chain uses TRBV9 with TRBJ1-5; TRBD1 agrees at 7 bases. Germline V gene data show CDR1 as SGDLS and CDR2 as YYNGEE. CDR3 length: 15 residues. The V gene end was trimmed by 0 bases and the J gene end by 4 bases; junction bases not matched to a gene: 4. The DNA for the CDR3 is TGTGCCAGCAGCGTAGGGGACAGCCTTAATCAGCCCCAGCATTTT. The encoded protein is CASSVGDSLNQPQHF. The full variable domain, rest sourced from reference TRBV9 and TRBJ1-5, is DSGVTQTPKHLITATGQRVTLRCSPRSGDLSVYWYQQSLDQGLQFLIQYYNGEERAKGNILERFSAQQFPDLHSELNLSSLELGDSALYFCASSVGDSLNQPQHFGDGTRLSIL.

The chain combines TRBV27 with TRBJ2-6; possibly TRBD1 or TRBD2 for D (5 bases each). Trimming stripped 6 bases from V and 0 bases from J, with 15 bases between. The germline gives CDR1 MNHEY, CDR2 SMNVEV (reference sequence). This CDR3 contains 17 residues. The CDR3 region has the DNA TGTGCCAGCAGCAATTGGGACGGCTACTCTGGGGCCAACGTCCTGACTTTC. This encodes CASSNWDGYSGANVLTF.

V is TRBV10-1 and J is TRBJ1-2, with 10 bases lining up with TRBD1. Germline lookup yields CDR1 WNHNN and CDR2 SYGVQD (reference sequence). This CDR3 is built from 16 residues. The trim removed 6 bases at V and 6 bases at J, leaving 13 bases unmatched. The CDR3 region is CASRKTSTDRGDGYTF. The CDR3 DNA reads TGCGCCAGCAGGAAGACCTCCACGGACAGGGGGGATGGCTACACCTTC.

The V call is TRBV4-1, the J call TRBJ1-5; perhaps TRBD1 as D (6 bases). CDR1 and CDR2 from the germline V gene are MGHRA and YSYEKL. The CDR3 has 18 residues. V lost 0 bases and J 0 bases, leaving 15 bases between the germline ends. CDR3 protein: CASSQDPRGPYSNQPQHF. The CDR3 DNA reads as TGCGCCAGCAGCCAAGATCCCAGGGGCCCCTATAGCAATCAGCCCCAGCATTTT.

The chain couples TRBV27 to TRBJ1-1, with D hard to call. Looked up from germline, CDR1 is MNHEY and CDR2 is SMNVEV (reference sequence). The CDR3 is made up of 14 amino acids. V was clipped by 5 bases and J by 1 base, with 11 bases between them. CDR3 DNA: TGTGCCAGCAGTCCCCCGTTGGGGAACACTGAAGCTTTCTTT. Amino acids: CASSPPLGNTEAFF.

The CDR3 reads CASSPHWGTEAFF. The CDR3 region has the DNA TGTGCCAGCAGTCCGCATTGGGGCACTGAAGCTTTCTTT. This chain uses TRBV27 with TRBJ1-1; D is ambiguous. Germline V lookup: CDR1 MNHEY, CDR2 SMNVEV (reference sequence). Trimming cost V 5 bases and J 4 bases, with 11 bases left between them. This CDR3 is built from 13 residues.

The chain uses TRBV4-3 and TRBJ2-7; the D gene could be TRBD1 or TRBD2 (5 bases each). The CDR3 consists of 14 residues. The V end lost 1 base, the J end lost 11 bases, and 18 bases lay between the germline ends. Germline assignment: CDR1 LGHNA and CDR2 YSLEER. CDR3 in DNA: TGCGCCAGCAGCCAAGTTCGCGGACAACCGACTAAGTACTTC. As protein: CASSQVRGQPTKYF.

This chain connects TRBV9 to TRBJ2-7; perhaps D is TRBD1 or TRBD2 (7 bases each). Trimming removed 2 bases at V and 6 bases at J, with 18 bases between. CDR3 length equals 15 residues. Germline V gene data show CDR1 as SGDLS and CDR2 as YYNGEE. This CDR3 is CASSVTPGQRGEQYF. CDR3 sequence (DNA): TGTGCCAGCAGCGTCACACCGGGACAGCGGGGCGAGCAGTACTTC.

This chain links TRBV6-5 with TRBJ1-2; D unresolved. The CDR3 runs to 14 residues. The V gene lost 2 bases and the J gene lost 4 bases, with 11 bases spanning the gap. Germline assignment: CDR1 MNHEY and CDR2 SVGAGI. The CDR3 DNA follows: TGTGCCAGCAGTTACATGCTCAGTAGCTATGGCTACACCTTC. Its protein is CASSYMLSSYGYTF.

This clone appeared a single time. The chain links TRBV5-1 to TRBJ1-1; tentatively, D is TRBD1 (5 bases). Germline CDR1 SGHRS, CDR2 YFSETQ. The CDR3 totals 16 residues. V was cut by 4 bases and J by 4 bases, with 20 bases left in between. CDR3 DNA sequence: TGCGCCAGCAGCCGGAAGTCCGGGACGAGGGCCACTGAAGCTTTCTTT. As protein: CASSRKSGTRATEAFF.